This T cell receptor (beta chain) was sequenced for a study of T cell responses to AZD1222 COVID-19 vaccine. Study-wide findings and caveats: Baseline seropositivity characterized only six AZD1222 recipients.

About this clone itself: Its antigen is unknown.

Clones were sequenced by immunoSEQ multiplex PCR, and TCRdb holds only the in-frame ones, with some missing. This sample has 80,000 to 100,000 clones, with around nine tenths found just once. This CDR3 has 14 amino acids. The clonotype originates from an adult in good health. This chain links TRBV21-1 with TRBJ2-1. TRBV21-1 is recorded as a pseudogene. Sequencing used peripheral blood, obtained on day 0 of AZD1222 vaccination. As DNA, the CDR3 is TGTGCCAGCAGCAGGACCGGCTCCTACAATGAGCAGTTCTTC. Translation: CASSRTGSYNEQFF.